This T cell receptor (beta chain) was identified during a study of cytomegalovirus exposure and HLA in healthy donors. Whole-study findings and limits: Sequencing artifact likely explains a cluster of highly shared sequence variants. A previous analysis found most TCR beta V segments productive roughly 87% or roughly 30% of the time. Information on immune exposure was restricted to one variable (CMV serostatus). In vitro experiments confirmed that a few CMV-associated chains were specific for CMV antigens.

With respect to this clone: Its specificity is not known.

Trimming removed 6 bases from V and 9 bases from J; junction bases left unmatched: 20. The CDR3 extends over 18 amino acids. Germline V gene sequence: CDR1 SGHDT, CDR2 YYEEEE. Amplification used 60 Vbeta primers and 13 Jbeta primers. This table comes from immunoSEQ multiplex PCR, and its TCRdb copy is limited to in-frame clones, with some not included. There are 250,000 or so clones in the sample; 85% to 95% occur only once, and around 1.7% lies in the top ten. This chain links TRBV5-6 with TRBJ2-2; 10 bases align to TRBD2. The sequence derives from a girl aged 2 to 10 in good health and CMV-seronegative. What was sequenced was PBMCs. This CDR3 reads CASTTFTSGLAEKRELFF. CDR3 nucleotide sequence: TGTGCCAGCACCACATTTACCTCCGGACTAGCGGAGAAGAGGGAGCTGTTTTTT.